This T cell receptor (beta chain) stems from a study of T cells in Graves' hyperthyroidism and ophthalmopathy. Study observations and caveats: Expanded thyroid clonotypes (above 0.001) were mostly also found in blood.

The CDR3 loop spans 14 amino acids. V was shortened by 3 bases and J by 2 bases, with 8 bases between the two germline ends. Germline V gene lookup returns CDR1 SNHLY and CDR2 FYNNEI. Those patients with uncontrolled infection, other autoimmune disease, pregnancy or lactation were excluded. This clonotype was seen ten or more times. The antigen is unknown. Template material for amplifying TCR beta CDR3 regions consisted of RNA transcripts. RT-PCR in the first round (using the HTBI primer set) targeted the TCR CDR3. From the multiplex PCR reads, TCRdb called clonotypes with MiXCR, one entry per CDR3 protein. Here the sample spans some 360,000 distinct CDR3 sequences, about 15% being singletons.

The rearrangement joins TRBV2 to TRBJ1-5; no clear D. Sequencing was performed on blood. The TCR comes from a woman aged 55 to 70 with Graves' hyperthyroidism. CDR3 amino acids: CASSDSLRNQPQHF. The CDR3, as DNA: TGTGCCAGCAGTGATTCGCTTCGCAATCAGCCCCAGCATTTT.